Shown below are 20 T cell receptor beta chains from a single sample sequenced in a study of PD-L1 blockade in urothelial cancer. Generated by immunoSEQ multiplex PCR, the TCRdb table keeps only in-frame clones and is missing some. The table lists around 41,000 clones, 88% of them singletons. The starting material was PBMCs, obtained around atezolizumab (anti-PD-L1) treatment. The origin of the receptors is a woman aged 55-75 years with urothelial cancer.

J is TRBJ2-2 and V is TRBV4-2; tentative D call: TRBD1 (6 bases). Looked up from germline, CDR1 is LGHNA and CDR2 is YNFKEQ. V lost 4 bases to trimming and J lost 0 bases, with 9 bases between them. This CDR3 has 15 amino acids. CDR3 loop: CASSPGTSNTGELFF. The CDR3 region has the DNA TGTGCCAGCAGCCCGGGGACATCGAACACCGGGGAGCTGTTTTTT.

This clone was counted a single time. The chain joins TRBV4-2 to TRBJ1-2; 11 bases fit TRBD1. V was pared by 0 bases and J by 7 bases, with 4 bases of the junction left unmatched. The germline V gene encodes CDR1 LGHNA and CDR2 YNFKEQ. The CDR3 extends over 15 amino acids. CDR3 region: CASSQEVGQGAGYTF. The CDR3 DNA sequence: TGTGCCAGCAGCCAAGAGGTCGGACAGGGGGCTGGCTACACCTTC.

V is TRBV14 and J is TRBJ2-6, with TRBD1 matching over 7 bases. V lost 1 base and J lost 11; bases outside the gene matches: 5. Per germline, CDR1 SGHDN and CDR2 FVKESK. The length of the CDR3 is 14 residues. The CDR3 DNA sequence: TGTGCCAGCAGCCAAGTCACAGGGGCAGACGTCCTGACTTTC. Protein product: CASSQVTGADVLTF. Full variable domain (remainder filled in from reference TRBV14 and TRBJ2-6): EAGVTQFPSHSVIEKGQTVTLRCDPISGHDNLYWYRRVMGKEIKFLLHFVKESKQDESGMPNNRFLAERTGGTYSTLKVQPAELEDSGVYFCASSQVTGADVLTFGAGSRLTVL.

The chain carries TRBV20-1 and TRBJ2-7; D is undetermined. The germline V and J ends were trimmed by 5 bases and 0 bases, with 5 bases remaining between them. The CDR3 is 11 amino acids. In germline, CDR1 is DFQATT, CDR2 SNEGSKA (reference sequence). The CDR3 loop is CSAADSYEQYF. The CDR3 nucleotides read TGCAGTGCTGCGGACTCCTACGAGCAGTACTTC.

The CDR3 region is CASAGGTSGRGNTGELFF. CDR3 coding DNA: TGTGCCAGCGCAGGGGGGACTAGCGGGAGAGGGAACACCGGGGAGCTGTTTTTT. The chain couples TRBV21-1 to TRBJ2-2; the table calls TRBD2, which could not be checked here. TRBV21-1 is given as a pseudogene. The CDR3 is 18 residues long.

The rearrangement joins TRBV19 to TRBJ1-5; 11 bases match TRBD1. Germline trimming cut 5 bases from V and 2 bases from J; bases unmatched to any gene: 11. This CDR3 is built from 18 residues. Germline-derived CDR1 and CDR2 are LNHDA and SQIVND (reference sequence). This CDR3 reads CASSLRGTGGTGNQPQHF. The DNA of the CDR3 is TGTGCCAGTAGTCTAAGAGGGACAGGGGGTACTGGCAATCAGCCCCAGCATTTT.

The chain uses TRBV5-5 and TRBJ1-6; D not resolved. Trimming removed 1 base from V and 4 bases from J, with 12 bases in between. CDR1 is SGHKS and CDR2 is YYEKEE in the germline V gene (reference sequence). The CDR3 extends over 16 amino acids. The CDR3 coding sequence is TGTGCCAGCAGCTTGTTCAGCGGCAGGTATAATTCACCCCTCCACTTT. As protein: CASSLFSGRYNSPLHF. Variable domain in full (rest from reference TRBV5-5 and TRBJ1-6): DAGVTQSPTHLIKTRGQQVTLRCSPISGHKSVSWYQQVLGQGPQFIFQYYEKEERGRGNFPDRFSARQFPNYSSELNVNALLLGDSALYLCASSLFSGRYNSPLHFGNGTRLTVT.

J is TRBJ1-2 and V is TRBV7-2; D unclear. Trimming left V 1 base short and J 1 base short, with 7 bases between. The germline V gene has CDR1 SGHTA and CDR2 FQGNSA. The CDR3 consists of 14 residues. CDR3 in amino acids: CASSLDTFNYGYTF. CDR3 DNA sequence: TGTGCCAGCAGCTTAGACACCTTTAACTATGGCTACACCTTC.

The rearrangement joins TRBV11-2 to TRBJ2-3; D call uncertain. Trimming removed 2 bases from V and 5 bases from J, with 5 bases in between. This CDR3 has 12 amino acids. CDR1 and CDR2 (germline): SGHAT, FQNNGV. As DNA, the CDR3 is TGTGCCAGCAGCTTATCAGAAGATACGCAGTATTTT. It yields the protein CASSLSEDTQYF.

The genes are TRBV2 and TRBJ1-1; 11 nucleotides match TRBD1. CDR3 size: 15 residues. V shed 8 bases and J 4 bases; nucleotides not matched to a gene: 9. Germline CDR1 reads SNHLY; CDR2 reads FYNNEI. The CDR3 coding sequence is TGTGCCAGCGGTGGACAGGGGGCGACACGCACTGAAGCTTTCTTT. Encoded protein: CASGGQGATRTEAFF.

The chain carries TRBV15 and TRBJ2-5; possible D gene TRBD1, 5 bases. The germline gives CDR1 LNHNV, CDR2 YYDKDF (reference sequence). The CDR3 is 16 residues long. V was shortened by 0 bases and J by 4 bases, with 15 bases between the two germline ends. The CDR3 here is CATSRDKGRFGETQYF. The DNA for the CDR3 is TGTGCCACCAGCAGAGATAAGGGGCGCTTCGGAGAGACCCAGTACTTC.

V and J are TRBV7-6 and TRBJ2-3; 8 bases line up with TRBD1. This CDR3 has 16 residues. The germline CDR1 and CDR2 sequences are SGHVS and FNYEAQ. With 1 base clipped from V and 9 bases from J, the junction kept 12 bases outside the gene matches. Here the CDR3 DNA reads TGTGCCAGCAGCTTAGTAGCCCGACAGGGGCCCGTGACGCAGTATTTT. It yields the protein CASSLVARQGPVTQYF.

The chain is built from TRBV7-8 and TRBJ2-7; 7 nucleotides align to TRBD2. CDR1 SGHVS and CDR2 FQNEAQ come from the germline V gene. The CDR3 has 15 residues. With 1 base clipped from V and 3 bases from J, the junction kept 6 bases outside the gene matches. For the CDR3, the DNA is TGTGCCAGCAGCTTAGTCGGGACTACAAACTACGAGCAGTACTTC. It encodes CASSLVGTTNYEQYF.

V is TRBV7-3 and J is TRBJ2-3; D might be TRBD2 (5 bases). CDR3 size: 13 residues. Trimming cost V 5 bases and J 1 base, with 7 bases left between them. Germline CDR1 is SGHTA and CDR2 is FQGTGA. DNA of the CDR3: TGTGCCAGCAGCCCCGGGGGCACAGATACGCAGTATTTT. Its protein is CASSPGGTDTQYF.

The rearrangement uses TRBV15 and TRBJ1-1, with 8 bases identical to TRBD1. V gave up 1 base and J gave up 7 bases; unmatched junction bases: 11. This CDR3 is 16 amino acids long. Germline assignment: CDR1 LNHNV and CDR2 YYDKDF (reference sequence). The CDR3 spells CATSRVRGTGTNEAFF. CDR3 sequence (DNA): TGTGCCACCAGCAGAGTTCGTGGGACAGGTACCAATGAAGCTTTCTTT.

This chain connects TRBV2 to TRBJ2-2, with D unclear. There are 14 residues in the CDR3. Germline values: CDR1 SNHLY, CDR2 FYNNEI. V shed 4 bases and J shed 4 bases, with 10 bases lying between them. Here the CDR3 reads CASSVMSGTGELFF. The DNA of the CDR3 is TGTGCCAGCAGTGTAATGTCCGGCACCGGGGAGCTGTTTTTT.

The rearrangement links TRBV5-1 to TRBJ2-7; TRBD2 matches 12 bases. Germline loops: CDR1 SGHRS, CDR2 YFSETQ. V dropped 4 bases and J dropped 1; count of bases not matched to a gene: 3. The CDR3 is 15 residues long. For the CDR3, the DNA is TGCGCCAGCAGCGACGGGACTAGCGGGTCCTACGAGCAGTACTTC. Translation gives CASSDGTSGSYEQYF.

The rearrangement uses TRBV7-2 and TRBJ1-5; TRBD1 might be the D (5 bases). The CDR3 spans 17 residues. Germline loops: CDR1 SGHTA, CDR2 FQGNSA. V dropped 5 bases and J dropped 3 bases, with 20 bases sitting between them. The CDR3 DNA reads TGTGCCAGCAGCCCCCGGGCAGGGCGGTTTGTCAATCAGCCCCAGCATTTT. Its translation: CASSPRAGRFVNQPQHF.

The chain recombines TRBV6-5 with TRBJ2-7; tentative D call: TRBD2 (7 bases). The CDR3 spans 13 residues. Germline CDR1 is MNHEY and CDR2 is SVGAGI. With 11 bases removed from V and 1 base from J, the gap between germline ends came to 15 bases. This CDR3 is CAGGAGPSYEQYF. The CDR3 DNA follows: TGTGCCGGGGGGGCGGGTCCATCCTACGAGCAGTACTTC.

DNA for the CDR3: TGTGCCAGCAGTTCCATGGGGGGGGAGCCCCAGCATTTT. It translates to CASSSMGGEPQHF. This chain connects TRBV27 to TRBJ1-5; D is perhaps TRBD1 (5 bases). The CDR3 consists of 13 residues. Between the trimmed V and J ends, which lost 4 bases and 8 bases, there was a span of 12 bases. Germline CDR1 reads MNHEY; CDR2 reads SMNVEV (reference sequence).